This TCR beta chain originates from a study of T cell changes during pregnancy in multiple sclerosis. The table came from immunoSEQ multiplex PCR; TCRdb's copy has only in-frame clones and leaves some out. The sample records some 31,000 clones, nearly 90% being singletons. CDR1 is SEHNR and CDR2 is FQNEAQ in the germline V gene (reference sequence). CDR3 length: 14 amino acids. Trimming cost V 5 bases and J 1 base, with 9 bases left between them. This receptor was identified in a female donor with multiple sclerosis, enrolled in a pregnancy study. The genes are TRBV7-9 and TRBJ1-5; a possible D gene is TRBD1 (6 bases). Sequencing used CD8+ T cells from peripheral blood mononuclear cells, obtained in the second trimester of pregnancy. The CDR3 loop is CASSRTESNQPQHF. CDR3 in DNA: TGTGCCAGCAGCCGGACAGAGAGCAATCAGCCCCAGCATTTT. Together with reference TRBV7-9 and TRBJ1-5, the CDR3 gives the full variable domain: DTGVSQNPRHKITKRGQNVTFRCDPISEHNRLYWYRQTLGQGPEFLTYFQNEAQLEKSRLLSDRFSAERPKGSFSTLEIQRTEQGDSAMYLCASSRTESNQPQHFGDGTRLSIL.